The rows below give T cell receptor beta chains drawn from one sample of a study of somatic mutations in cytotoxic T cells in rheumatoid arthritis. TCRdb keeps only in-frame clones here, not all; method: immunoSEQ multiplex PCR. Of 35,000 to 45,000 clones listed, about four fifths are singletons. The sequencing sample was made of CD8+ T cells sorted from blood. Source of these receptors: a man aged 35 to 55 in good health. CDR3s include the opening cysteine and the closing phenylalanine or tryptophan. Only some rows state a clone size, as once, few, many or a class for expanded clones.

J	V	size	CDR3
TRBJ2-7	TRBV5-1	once	CASSWTPSGSSYEQYF
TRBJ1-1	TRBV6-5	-	CASRGLNLNTEAFF
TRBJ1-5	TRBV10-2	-	CASSGARDRGSNQPQHF
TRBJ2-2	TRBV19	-	CASNWGQYTGELFF
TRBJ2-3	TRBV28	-	CASTPGIARSTDTQYF
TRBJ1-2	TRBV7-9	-	CASSLAGGAGYGYTF
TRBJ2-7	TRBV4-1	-	CASSPEASSYEQYF
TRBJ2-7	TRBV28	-	CASSPELREQYF
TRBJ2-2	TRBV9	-	CASSVAANTGELFF
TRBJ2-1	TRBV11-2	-	CASSLAAGILNEQFF
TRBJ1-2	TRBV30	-	CAWSVIAGTGSGYTF
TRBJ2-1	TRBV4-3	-	CASSQRSGDYNEQFF
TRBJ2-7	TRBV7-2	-	CASSDLGQGVGYEQYF
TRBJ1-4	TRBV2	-	CASSTPAGKGTTNEKLFF
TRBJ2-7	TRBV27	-	CASGQGSYEQYF
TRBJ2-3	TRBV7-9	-	CASSLDWGKAQYF
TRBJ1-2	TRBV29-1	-	CSVEGFAGGAHYGYTF